The 29 T cell receptor beta chains given below trace back to one sample, sequenced in a study of OX40 agonist ivuxolimab in advanced cancers. Using immunoSEQ multiplex PCR, the repertoire was profiled, and TCRdb retains in-frame clones only, with some absent. The profile shows about 96,000 clones, roughly 88% of them singletons. The specimen comprised CD4+ or CD8+ T cells sorted from blood, sampled in a trial of the OX40 agonist ivuxolimab. The source is an adult with an advanced solid tumor such as melanoma, head and neck, liver or kidney cancer.

V usage is TRBV7-9 and J usage is TRBJ2-3, with 12 bases identical to TRBD2. CDR3 length equals 17 residues. CDR1 is SEHNR, CDR2 FQNEAQ, per germline (reference sequence). V dropped 5 bases and J dropped 3; count of bases not matched to a gene: 9. DNA for the CDR3: TGTGCCAGCAGCCCAAATCGACTAGCGGGAGCGACAGATACGCAGTATTTT. Its protein is CASSPNRLAGATDTQYF.

Only one count was recorded for this clone. The J gene is TRBJ2-6, the V gene TRBV18, with no clear D. Per germline, CDR1 KGHSH and CDR2 LQKENI. The CDR3 extends over 15 amino acids. With 3 bases removed from V and 0 bases from J, the gap between germline ends came to 6 bases. The CDR3 sequence: CASSPSGSGANVLTF. Written as DNA, the CDR3 is TGTGCCAGCTCACCGTCGGGCTCTGGGGCCAACGTCCTGACTTTC. The full variable domain, rest sourced from reference TRBV18 and TRBJ2-6, is NAGVMQNPRHLVRRRGQEARLRCSPMKGHSHVYWYRQLPEEGLKFMVYLQKENIIDESGMPKERFSAEFPKEGPSILRIQQVVRGDSAAYFCASSPSGSGANVLTFGAGSRLTVL.

The gene calls are TRBV30 and TRBJ1-5, with 7 nucleotides matching TRBD1. Germline V gives CDR1 GTSNPN, CDR2 SVGIG (reference sequence). This CDR3 has 15 residues. V dropped 2 bases and J dropped 6; count of bases not matched to a gene: 10. CDR3 residues: CAWSTRQGDPQPQHF. The CDR3 DNA reads TGTGCCTGGAGTACCCGACAGGGTGATCCTCAGCCCCAGCATTTT. Supplemented by reference TRBV30 and TRBJ1-5, the full variable domain reads SQTIHQWPATLVQPVGSPLSLECTVEGTSNPNLYWYRQAAGRGLQLLFYSVGIGQISSEVPQNLSASRPQDRQFILSSKKLLLSDSGFYLCAWSTRQGDPQPQHFGDGTRLSIL.

This clone appeared once. The chain recombines TRBV30 with TRBJ1-2; D gene uncertain. The CDR3 loop spans 12 amino acids. CDR1 and CDR2 from the germline V gene are GTSNPN and SVGIG (reference sequence). Trimming cost V 2 bases and J 2 bases, with 6 bases left between them. In DNA form, the CDR3 reads TGTGCCTGGAGTATAGGGAACTATGGCTACACCTTC. This codes for CAWSIGNYGYTF. Based on the CDR3 plus reference TRBV30 and TRBJ1-2, the full variable domain is SQTIHQWPATLVQPVGSPLSLECTVEGTSNPNLYWYRQAAGRGLQLLFYSVGIGQISSEVPQNLSASRPQDRQFILSSKKLLLSDSGFYLCAWSIGNYGYTFGSGTRLTVV.

The chain carries TRBV19 and TRBJ1-2; D gene uncertain. Germline CDR1 and CDR2: LNHDA and SQIVND (reference sequence). V dropped 3 bases and J dropped 4 bases, with 9 bases sitting between them. The CDR3 runs 13 residues. CDR3 DNA sequence: TGTGCCAGTAGTATTCGACGGACCTATGGCTACACCTTC. As protein: CASSIRRTYGYTF.

The chain carries TRBV5-1 and TRBJ1-3, with 8 nucleotides matching TRBD1. V was clipped by 6 bases and J by 4 bases; unmatched bases: 6. The germline V gene encodes CDR1 SGHRS and CDR2 YFSETQ. The CDR3 loop spans 14 amino acids. The CDR3 region is CASTDTGGGNTIYF. CDR3 coding DNA: TGCGCCAGCACGGACACAGGGGGAGGAAACACCATATATTTT.

The chain carries TRBV18 and TRBJ1-2, with D possibly being TRBD1 (5 bases). V gave up 2 bases and J gave up 4 bases, with 20 bases separating them. The CDR3 totals 17 residues. Germline loops: CDR1 KGHSH, CDR2 LQKENI. CDR3 sequence: CASSPRVDPGTSYGYTF. The CDR3 region has the DNA TGTGCCAGCTCACCAAGGGTAGATCCCGGGACCTCCTATGGCTACACCTTC.

The chain recombines TRBV5-8 with TRBJ2-3, with 9 bases fitting TRBD1. Germline V gene lookup returns CDR1 SGHTS and CDR2 YDEGEE. J was trimmed by 5 bases and V by 0 bases; bases with no gene match: 4. CDR3 length equals 15 residues. CDR3 coding DNA: TGTGCCAGCAGCTTGGGGGACAGGGATTTAGATACGCAGTATTTT. It yields the protein CASSLGDRDLDTQYF.

The chain couples TRBV4-3 to TRBJ1-4, with D tentatively TRBD1 (6 bases). CDR1 is LGHNA, CDR2 YSLEER, per germline. The CDR3 has 17 amino acids. The V gene lost 2 bases and the J gene lost 2 bases, with 15 bases spanning the gap. The CDR3 protein is CASSQMAQGWTNEKLFF. CDR3 bases: TGCGCCAGCAGCCAAATGGCGCAGGGGTGGACTAATGAAAAACTGTTTTTT.

A single count supports this clone. V gene TRBV6-5 combines with J gene TRBJ1-1, with D possibly TRBD1 on 5 matching bases. The germline CDR1 and CDR2 sequences are MNHEY and SVGAGI. There are 15 residues in the CDR3. V was pared by 7 bases and J by 0 bases, with 15 bases between. The CDR3: CASTPWGGMNTEAFF. The CDR3 DNA reads as TGTGCCAGCACACCCTGGGGGGGGATGAACACTGAAGCTTTCTTT.

The V call is TRBV27, the J call TRBJ2-3; no definite D call. This CDR3 has 14 amino acids. The germline V gene encodes CDR1 MNHEY and CDR2 SMNVEV (reference sequence). Trimming removed 2 bases at V and 6 bases at J, with 12 bases between. The CDR3 region is CASSLIWGWDTQYF. DNA of the CDR3: TGTGCCAGCAGTTTAATCTGGGGATGGGATACGCAGTATTTT.

The J gene is TRBJ2-7, the V gene TRBV11-3; 10 nucleotides line up with TRBD1. The CDR3 has 15 residues. CDR1 and CDR2 (germline): SGHNT, YENEEA. Losses at the gene ends were 5 bases for V and 0 bases for J; bases not matched to a gene: 4. In DNA, the CDR3 is TGTGCCAGCAGCGTCGACAGGGGGCACTCCTACGAGCAGTACTTC. This codes for CASSVDRGHSYEQYF.

The chain uses TRBV6-5 and TRBJ2-5, with TRBD1 as a possible D gene (6 bases). CDR3 length: 14 amino acids. Trimming took off 5 bases at V and 5 bases at J, with 15 bases between the two ends. The germline gives CDR1 MNHEY, CDR2 SVGAGI. Here the CDR3 DNA reads TGTGCCAGCAGTCCGCGGACAGATGGGGAGACCCAGTACTTC. Its protein product is CASSPRTDGETQYF.

This chain uses TRBV29-1 with TRBJ1-1; D is possibly TRBD1 (6 bases). This CDR3 spans 13 amino acids. Between the trimmed V and J ends, which lost 5 bases and 2 bases, there was a span of 12 bases. Germline-derived CDR1 and CDR2 are SQVTM and ANQGSEA. The CDR3 region has the DNA TGCAGCGTTCTAAGAGGGGGAAACACTGAAGCTTTCTTT. It yields the protein CSVLRGGNTEAFF.

This clone appeared a single time. The chain couples TRBV11-2 to TRBJ2-3; perhaps TRBD1 as D (7 bases). The germline V and J ends were trimmed by 0 bases and 3 bases, with 10 bases remaining between them. The CDR3 contains 15 residues. The V gene's germline CDR1 is SGHAT and CDR2 FQNNGV. CDR3 in amino acids: CASSLETGRTDTQYF. CDR3 nucleotide sequence: TGTGCCAGCAGCTTAGAGACAGGGAGGACAGATACGCAGTATTTT.

The chain has TRBV4-2 and TRBJ2-2, with 8 bases fitting TRBD2. This CDR3 spans 17 amino acids. With V trimmed by 1 base and J by 3 bases, 7 bases remained unmatched. Germline CDR1 reads LGHNA; CDR2 reads YNFKEQ. CDR3 in amino acids: CASSQAVTSAYTGELFF. DNA for the CDR3: TGTGCCAGCAGCCAAGCTGTGACTAGCGCCTACACCGGGGAGCTGTTTTTT.

V is TRBV15 and J is TRBJ2-7; weak D call: TRBD1 (6 bases). Germline V gene lookup returns CDR1 LNHNV and CDR2 YYDKDF (reference sequence). V was trimmed by 6 bases and J by 1 base, leaving 10 bases between them. The CDR3 spans 13 residues. CDR3 loop: CATRQGPSYEQYF. The CDR3 DNA sequence: TGTGCCACCAGGCAGGGGCCATCCTACGAGCAGTACTTC.

The chain joins TRBV4-1 to TRBJ2-1; 9 bases match TRBD2. This CDR3 spans 16 amino acids. Germline V gene data show CDR1 as MGHRA and CDR2 as YSYEKL. The V and J ends lost 7 bases and 7 bases, in that order; junction bases with no gene match: 14. The CDR3 sequence is CASNPEGIAGVNEQFF. DNA of the CDR3: TGCGCCAGCAACCCCGAGGGAATAGCGGGAGTAAATGAGCAGTTCTTC.

The V and J genes are TRBV7-3 and TRBJ1-2; no firm D call. Germline V gives CDR1 SGHTA, CDR2 FQGTGA. CDR3 length: 12 residues. Trimming left V 9 bases short and J 0 bases short, with 8 bases between. The DNA for the CDR3 is TGTGCCAGTGGGCAGCCTAACTATGGCTACACCTTC. Its protein is CASGQPNYGYTF.

The gene calls are TRBV21-1 and TRBJ2-4. TRBV21-1 is deemed a pseudogene. CDR3 length: 15 amino acids. This CDR3 reads CASSGPVAEKNIQYF. The CDR3 coding sequence is TGTGCCAGCAGCGGCCCGGTGGCAGAAAAAAACATTCAGTACTTC.

This clone was found a few times. J is TRBJ1-2 and V is TRBV2, with 7 positions matching TRBD1. The trim removed 7 bases at V and 8 bases at J, leaving 7 bases unmatched. CDR1 and CDR2 (germline): SNHLY, FYNNEI. The CDR3 spans 12 residues. The CDR3 DNA is TGTGCCAGCAAGGAGACAGGGCAGGGCTACACCTTC. Residues: CASKETGQGYTF.

This clone was counted once. The gene calls are TRBV7-6 and TRBJ2-7, with 13 bases fitting TRBD2. Germline V gene lookup returns CDR1 SGHVS and CDR2 FNYEAQ. The CDR3 has 18 residues. The ends lost 1 base at V and 6 bases at J; junction bases unmatched: 12. In DNA form, the CDR3 reads TGTGCCAGCAGCTTAGGGTCCGGACTAGCGGGAGTTTCGCGCGAGCAGTACTTC. It is translated as CASSLGSGLAGVSREQYF.

The chain recombines TRBV4-2 with TRBJ2-5; 11 bases line up with TRBD2. CDR3 size: 20 residues. The V and J ends lost 1 base and 2 bases, in that order; junction bases with no gene match: 15. Germline V CDR1 and CDR2: LGHNA, YNFKEQ. The CDR3 loop is CASSQVKSAGTSGEQETQYF. DNA for the CDR3: TGTGCCAGCAGCCAAGTTAAGTCAGCCGGGACTAGCGGAGAACAAGAGACCCAGTACTTC.

The rearrangement uses TRBV5-4 and TRBJ1-2; D may be TRBD1 (5 bases). The length of the CDR3 is 15 residues. Trimming took off 1 base at V and 4 bases at J, with 14 bases between the two ends. Per the germline V gene, CDR1 is SGHNT and CDR2 is YYREEE (reference sequence). DNA of the CDR3: TGTGCCAGCAGCTTGAGACGGGGCCAGACCTATGGCTACACCTTC. Its translation is CASSLRRGQTYGYTF.

This sequence joins TRBV4-2 and TRBJ1-1, with D unresolved. There are 14 residues in the CDR3. V gave up 5 bases and J gave up 3 bases, with 13 bases separating them. The germline V gene has CDR1 LGHNA and CDR2 YNFKEQ. The DNA for the CDR3 is TGTGCCAGCAGCTTGGCAGGAGCGTACACTGAAGCTTTCTTT. Translated, it gives CASSLAGAYTEAFF.

The chain combines TRBV4-1 with TRBJ2-3; 11 nucleotides align to TRBD2. The germline V gene has CDR1 MGHRA and CDR2 YSYEKL. The CDR3 has 18 amino acids. Trimming cost V 0 bases and J 3 bases; bases outside gene matches: 8. The CDR3 bases are TGCGCCAGCAGCCAAGATGGGACTAGCGGTATCTTGACAGATACGCAGTATTTT. It codes for CASSQDGTSGILTDTQYF.

The chain joins TRBV19 to TRBJ2-3, with 7 bases that match TRBD2. After removal of 6 bases from V and 9 bases from J, the junction contained 9 bases not matched to a gene. Germline CDR1 is LNHDA and CDR2 is SQIVND (reference sequence). This CDR3 contains 13 residues. CDR3 loop: CASSEGRGETQYF. CDR3 bases: TGTGCCAGTAGCGAAGGTCGGGGGGAGACGCAGTATTTT.

The chain joins TRBV19 to TRBJ2-3; 9 bases map to TRBD2. The CDR3 spans 17 residues. Germline V lookup: CDR1 LNHDA, CDR2 SQIVND (reference sequence). The J segment lost 0 bases and the V segment lost 0 bases, leaving 4 bases of the junction unmatched. CDR3 in DNA: TGTGCCAGTAGTATAGACATAGCGGGAGTTAGCACAGATACGCAGTATTTT. Amino acid sequence: CASSIDIAGVSTDTQYF.

The chain combines TRBV21-1 with TRBJ2-1; TRBD2 reflects the table's D call only, with no check against the DNA. TRBV21-1 is flagged as a pseudogene. The CDR3 has 15 amino acids. CDR3 amino acids: CASSNSGLGYNEQFF. The CDR3 DNA is TGTGCCAGCAGCAATTCGGGTCTGGGCTACAATGAGCAGTTCTTC.